This note documents a single T cell receptor beta chain sequence. Its antigen is not known. Until DNA extraction, the samples held between roughly 0.9-10 million cryopreserved PBMC. The sample is drawn from a study of long-term antiretroviral therapy in people with HIV. Study results and limitations: The ART regimens used between 2004 and 2017 may be less effective than current ones. Clones with expansion before ART led the repertoire at all time points.

Germline lookup yields CDR1 SEHNR and CDR2 FQNEAQ (reference sequence). Deletions cut 3 bases from V and 5 bases from J, with 10 bases between. The CDR3 sequence is 14 residues long. Version v3.0 of the immunoSEQ assay was performed at survey level. Sequencing was performed with immunoSEQ multiplex PCR; in TCRdb, only in-frame clones are kept and a portion is missing. The sample includes tens of thousands of clones, 93% of them seen just once. This material consisted of unsorted PBMCs, taken 7.6 years after starting antiretroviral therapy. The rearrangement uses TRBV7-9 and TRBJ1-4, with no clear D. The receptor was derived from a woman between 35 and 50 years old with HIV. The CDR3 here is CASSLMSQNEKLFF. In DNA, the CDR3 is TGTGCCAGCAGCTTGATGAGCCAAAATGAAAAACTGTTTTTT.